A selection of T cell receptor beta chains follows, all from one sample in a study of T cell repertoires in cytomegalovirus infection. A single record per CDR3 protein comes from TCRdb applying MiXCR to the reads. The sample holds about 140,000 distinct CDR3 sequences; about 6.5% are singletons and the top ten take approximately 19%. Sequences were obtained from PBMCs. These receptors were obtained from a human donor in good health (CMV status not recorded). Some clones in this sample may be carry-over from other donors' samples. The CDR3 runs from the conserved cysteine through the conserved F or W. A D gene is named only where the DNA matches it firmly. Size is stated for part of the rows, as once, few or many counts, or as a class when the clone is expanded.

clone_size j_call v_call d_call cdr3_nt cdr3_aa
many TRBJ1-2 TRBV4-3 TRBD1 TGCGCCAGCAGCCAAGATCTTGAAGGGGGCTCTTCTTTCTATGGCTACACCTTC CASSQDLEGGSSFYGYTF
many TRBJ2-3 TRBV28 . TGTGCCAGCAGTTTCGGGGCCTATGGCACAGATACGCAGTATTTT CASSFGAYGTDTQYF
few TRBJ2-7 TRBV7-3 . TGTGCCAGCAGCTTAGCACTACAATACGAGCAGTACTTC CASSLALQYEQYF
. TRBJ1-1 TRBV29-1 . TGCAGCGCCAAAGTGGGAGCAGACACTGAAGCTTTCTTT CSAKVGADTEAFF
. TRBJ1-6 TRBV12-3/TRBV12-4 . TGTGCCAGCAGTTTAGGGGCCCGGGGCTCCTATAATTCACCCCTCCACTTT CASSLGARGSYNSPLHF
many TRBJ1-1 TRBV7-2 . TGTGCCAGCAGCTCATACAGGGCCACTGAAGCTTTCTTT CASSSYRATEAFF
. TRBJ2-1 TRBV19 TRBD2 TGTGCCAGTACCCTATACTTGGGACTAGCTAGGGATGAGCAGTTCTTC CASTLYLGLARDEQFF
. TRBJ2-5 TRBV19 . TGTGCCAGTAGTATTGGGGACACGGAGTACCAAGAGACCCAGTACTTC CASSIGDTEYQETQYF
many TRBJ2-7 TRBV11-2 . TGTGCCAGCAGCCTCCGGGGGGCGGGCTCCTACGAGCAGTACTTC CASSLRGAGSYEQYF
many TRBJ1-2 TRBV5-1 . TGCGCCAGCAGCTTGGCGGGGACGGATAACTATGGCTACACCTTC CASSLAGTDNYGYTF
few TRBJ1-1 TRBV29-1 . TGCAGCGTTGAGGGGAACACTGAAGCTTTCTTT CSVEGNTEAFF
many TRBJ2-3 TRBV6-5 TRBD2 TGTGCCAGCAGACCCCTAGCGGGGGCCCCCACAGATACGCAGTATTTT CASRPLAGAPTDTQYF
few TRBJ2-7 TRBV7-8 TRBD1 TGTGCCAGCAGCAGCGCGGGACAGGGAATCTACGAGCAGTACTTC CASSSAGQGIYEQYF
many TRBJ1-1 TRBV28 . TGTGCCAGCAGTTCGAGGGGGGGTGAAGCTTTCTTT CASSSRGGEAFF
medium-sized TRBJ1-2 TRBV7-2 . TGTGCCAGCAGCCTTCGACAGGCGCGGTTAAAGGGCTACACCTTC CASSLRQARLKGYTF
few TRBJ2-3 TRBV20-1 . TGCAGTGCTAGAGATGGACTTCGCACAGATACGCAGTATTTT CSARDGLRTDTQYF
many TRBJ2-1 TRBV19 . TGTGCCAGTAGATGGGACACACACAATGAGCAGTTCTTC CASRWDTHNEQFF
many TRBJ1-2 TRBV19 . TGTGCCAGTAGGATCCGGGACAATGCCTATGGCTACACCTTC CASRIRDNAYGYTF
many TRBJ2-5 TRBV7-2 . TGTGCCAGCAGCTTAAGAACACGGCAGGGAGAGACCCAGTACTTC CASSLRTRQGETQYF
many TRBJ1-2 TRBV7-2 TRBD1 TGTGCCAGCAGCTTCACAACCGGGACAGGAAATGGCTACACCTTC CASSFTTGTGNGYTF
many TRBJ2-3 TRBV28 . TGTGCCAGCAGTTTTGAGGGGGGCCTGGCAGATACGCAGTATTTT CASSFEGGLADTQYF
many TRBJ2-7 TRBV6-1 TRBD2 TGTGCCAGCAGTGGCACTAGCGGAAGCTCCTACGAGCAGTACTTC CASSGTSGSSYEQYF
many TRBJ2-7 TRBV29-1 TRBD2 TGCAGCGTTGAGTTGCGGGGGGGCCTCGAGCAGTACTTC CSVELRGGLEQYF
once TRBJ2-3 TRBV18 . TGTGCCAGCTCACCACCGGGGCTAATCACAGATACGCAGTATTTT CASSPPGLITDTQYF
few TRBJ1-1 TRBV12-3/TRBV12-4 . TGTGCCAGCAGTTTTGTCCTGCCAAGTCCCACTGAAGCTTTCTTT CASSFVLPSPTEAFF
few TRBJ1-1 TRBV10-2 TRBD1 TGCGCCAGCAGTAAGACAGGGGCGATGAACACTGAAGCTTTCTTT CASSKTGAMNTEAFF
many TRBJ2-7 TRBV28 . TGTGCCACCCGGTGGGGACCCACCTACGAGCAGTACTTC CATRWGPTYEQYF
many TRBJ2-7 TRBV28 . TGTGCCAGCAGTTTAAGAGGTCAGGGGGGTGACGAGCAGTACTTC CASSLRGQGGDEQYF
. TRBJ1-1 TRBV20-1 . TGCAGTGCTAGAGATACTCGCACTTCCATCAGCTCTGAAGCTTTCTTT CSARDTRTSISSEAFF
many TRBJ1-5 TRBV28 . TGTGCCAGCAGTACCGGGACACCCCAGCCCCAGCATTTT CASSTGTPQPQHF
many TRBJ1-6 TRBV7-9 TRBD1 TGTGCCAGCAGCATCCCGACAGGGGAGGGATCACCCCTCCACTTT CASSIPTGEGSPLHF
many TRBJ2-1 TRBV4-1 . TGCGCCAGCAGCCAAGCGGCATCGACTTCCCTTTTGGGGGCTGAGCAGTTCTTC CASSQAASTSLLGAEQFF
many TRBJ2-1 TRBV6-6 TRBD2 TGTGCCAGCAGTGGAGGTTTAGCGGGGGGATACAATGAGCAGTTCTTC CASSGGLAGGYNEQFF
. TRBJ1-1 TRBV25-1 . TGTGCCAGCAGTGAATACGGGGACACTGAAGCTTTCTTT CASSEYGDTEAFF
many TRBJ2-2 TRBV7-2 . TGTGCCAGCAGCGTAAGCCGCGCTAGCGTTCGGACCGGGGAGCTGTTTTTT CASSVSRASVRTGELFF
many TRBJ1-6 TRBV7-8 TRBD1 TGTGCCAGCAGCTTTAGGGGACAGGGTTACTCACCCCTCCACTTT CASSFRGQGYSPLHF
many TRBJ1-3 TRBV3-1 . TGTGCCAGCAGCCAAGATTTACCGAGCTGGACAGTGGTAGGCACCATATATTTT CASSQDLPSWTVVGTIYF
. TRBJ1-1 TRBV7-6 . TGTGCCAGCAGCTTAGCTAACAGTGAAGCTTTCTTT CASSLANSEAFF
many TRBJ2-2 TRBV7-2 . TGTGCCAGCAGCTTCGGGGGCTCGGGCACCGGGGAGCTGTTTTTT CASSFGGSGTGELFF
many TRBJ1-2 TRBV7-9 TRBD1 TGTGCCAGCACCCTCGGGACAGGGGATAACTATGGCTACACCTTC CASTLGTGDNYGYTF
few TRBJ1-1 TRBV19 . TGTGCCAGTAGTATTTACACTGAAGCTTTCTTT CASSIYTEAFF
many TRBJ1-5 TRBV7-2 . TGTGCCAGCAGCTTAGGGATTTATCAGCCCCAGCATTTT CASSLGIYQPQHF
. TRBJ2-7 TRBV12-5 . TGTGCTAGTGGTTCGAACCCCGAGGGATCGGGCAGGGGATACTACGAGCAGTACTTC CASGSNPEGSGRGYYEQYF
many TRBJ2-5 TRBV7-9 TRBD2 TGTGCCAGCAGCTTTCGGCGCGGGGGTATAGAGACCCAGTACTTC CASSFRRGGIETQYF
many TRBJ2-1 TRBV29-1 . TGCAGCGTTGACTTTCTAGGTGGGCAGTTCTTC CSVDFLGGQFF
many TRBJ1-2 TRBV29-1 . TGCAGCGTTGTGGGGGAACAGGGTGTTGGCTACACCTTC CSVVGEQGVGYTF
few TRBJ1-1 TRBV20-1 . TGCAGTGCTAGAGAAAGCAATGAAGCTTTCTTT CSARESNEAFF
many TRBJ2-5 TRBV11-2 . TGTGCCAGCAGCTTAATAGGCACCCAAGAGACCCAGTACTTC CASSLIGTQETQYF
many TRBJ1-3 TRBV29-1 TRBD1 TGCAGCGTTGATACCGGGACAGGGTTTGGAAACACCATATATTTT CSVDTGTGFGNTIYF
few TRBJ2-5 TRBV7-3 . TGTGCCAGCAGCTTAGATGATCAAGAGACCCAGTACTTC CASSLDDQETQYF
many TRBJ1-2 TRBV7-2 TRBD1 TGTGCCAGCAACCTAGGACAGGCTAACTATGGCTACACCTTC CASNLGQANYGYTF
many TRBJ2-7 TRBV12-3/TRBV12-4 . TGTGCCAGCAGTTTACGGAGCTCCTACGAGCAGTACTTC CASSLRSSYEQYF
. TRBJ1-1 TRBV2 . TGTGCCAGCAGTGGTAGAGGGGAGAGGTCCTCCTTCTTT CASSGRGERSSFF
few TRBJ2-6 TRBV19 . TGTGCCAGTAGTCCCCGCGGGGACTCTGGGGCCAACGTCCTGACTTTC CASSPRGDSGANVLTF
many TRBJ2-5 TRBV25-1 TRBD2 TGTGCCAGCAGTGAACTAGAACCCCTAGCGGGGACCCAAGAGACCCAGTACTTC CASSELEPLAGTQETQYF
many TRBJ2-1 TRBV28 . TGTGCCAGCACCTTGAGGGAATCCTACAATGAGCAGTTCTTC CASTLRESYNEQFF
few TRBJ1-2 TRBV4-2 . TGTGCCAGCAGCCAACCAGGGACAAGTGGCTATGGCTACACCTTC CASSQPGTSGYGYTF
few TRBJ1-2 TRBV20-1 . TGCAGTGCTAGTAGACGAGGGTACTATGGCTACACCTTC CSASRRGYYGYTF
. TRBJ1-4 TRBV14 . TGTGCCAGCAGCCAAGATAGGGGTCGGAATGAAAAACTGTTTTTT CASSQDRGRNEKLFF
many TRBJ2-3 TRBV10-3 TRBD1 TGTGCCATCAGGGACAGGGGAAGCACAGATACGCAGTATTTT CAIRDRGSTDTQYF